This TCR beta chain was identified during a study of beta chain features in type 1 diabetes. Study-wide points: The study found moderately but significantly shorter TCRB CDR3s in all four CD4+ subsets of Type 1 diabetes patients.

Every isolated RNA sample was fully reverse transcribed, so sequencing captured expressed TCRB transcripts. Some clones are missing from TCRdb's copy, which holds only in-frame ones; the method was immunoSEQ multiplex PCR. The data contain roughly 400,000 clones, around 9.6% of them singletons. This clone was detected many times. Its antigen remains unidentified. The receptor was derived from a man aged 25-45 years with type 1 diabetes. The specimen was central memory CD4+ T cells from blood.

As DNA, the CDR3 is TGTGCCACCATGGGCTCAGGGCCAGATACGCAGTATTTT. It encodes CATMGSGPDTQYF. The J gene is TRBJ2-3, the V gene TRBV10-3, with D possibly matching TRBD1 (5 bases). V lost 10 bases and J lost 4, with 15 bases in between. CDR3 length: 13 residues. Per germline, CDR1 ENHRY and CDR2 SYGVKD.